This T cell receptor beta chain was sequenced during a study of beta chain features in type 1 diabetes. General study points: Over-representation of high TCR-expressing cells was a possible consequence of cDNA sequencing. Moderately but significantly shorter TCRB CDR3s were found in Type 1 diabetes patients in all four CD4+ subsets. Comparison showed that naive, central memory and Treg TCRB repertoires appeared more similar among patients than among healthy donors.

Ten or more counts support this clone. The antigen is undetermined. Markers CD45RO/CCR7/CD25/CD127/CD95/CD27 served to sort CD4+ naive, central memory, regulatory and stem cell-like memory cells. Germline V gene data show CDR1 as SEHNR and CDR2 as FQNEAQ (reference sequence). The CDR3 consists of 13 residues. V shed 8 bases and J shed 4 bases, with 14 bases lying between them. Expressed TCRB transcripts got sequenced, as all isolated RNA was reverse transcribed. Clones were sequenced by immunoSEQ multiplex PCR, and TCRdb holds only the in-frame ones, with some missing. The sample consists of 120,000 to 150,000 clones, around 13% of them appearing once.

The rearrangement uses TRBV7-9 and TRBJ1-2; the D gene is possibly TRBD1 (5 bases). The TCR comes from a man younger than 35 with type 1 diabetes. Sequencing used central memory CD4+ T cells from blood. The CDR3 is CASGSRGVYGYTF. As DNA, the CDR3 is TGTGCCAGCGGCTCTCGGGGGGTCTATGGCTACACCTTC.